These 5 T cell receptor beta chains share one sample of origin, sequenced in a study of blood T cell repertoires in COVID-19. Repertoires were generated with immunoSEQ multiplex PCR, while TCRdb's copy carries only in-frame clones and drops some. The repertoire holds 25,000 to 30,000 clones, with roughly 93% as singletons. Material: peripheral blood. All receptors come from a woman between 65 and 79 years old with COVID-19, enrolled during active disease.

The chain recombines TRBV11-1 with TRBJ2-2; 9 nucleotides match TRBD2. The V gene's germline CDR1 is SGHAT and CDR2 FQDESV (reference sequence). CDR3 length: 16 residues. The V and J ends lost 5 bases and 5 bases, in that order; junction bases with no gene match: 9. In DNA, the CDR3 is TGTGCCAGCAGCCTTAGCGGGGGAGGGGCAACCGGGGAGCTGTTTTTT. This encodes CASSLSGGGATGELFF. Supplemented by reference TRBV11-1 and TRBJ2-2, the full variable domain reads EAEVAQSPRYKITEKSQAVAFWCDPISGHATLYWYRQILGQGPELLVQFQDESVVDDSQLPKDRFSAERLKGVDSTLKIQPAELGDSAMYLCASSLSGGGATGELFFGEGSRLTVL.

The V gene is TRBV5-1, the J gene TRBJ2-2; D perhaps matches TRBD2 (6 bases). Germline V gene lookup returns CDR1 SGHRS and CDR2 YFSETQ. The CDR3 has 16 residues. Between the trimmed V and J ends, which lost 4 bases and 5 bases, there was a span of 18 bases. The CDR3: CASSPGVQSATGELFF. The CDR3 nucleotides read TGCGCCAGCAGCCCGGGGGTTCAATCGGCAACCGGGGAGCTGTTTTTT.

V is TRBV19 and J is TRBJ2-5; 13 nucleotides align to TRBD2. The germline CDR1 and CDR2 sequences are LNHDA and SQIVND (reference sequence). With 5 bases clipped from V and 5 bases from J, the junction kept 5 bases outside the gene matches. CDR3 length equals 15 residues. The CDR3: CASSRLAGGGETQYF. The CDR3 bases are TGTGCCAGTAGTCGACTAGCGGGAGGCGGGGAGACCCAGTACTTC.

The chain uses TRBV9 and TRBJ2-1; D is ambiguous. V was cut by 4 bases and J by 0 bases, with 5 bases left in between. This CDR3 contains 13 residues. Germline CDR1 reads SGDLS; CDR2 reads YYNGEE. As DNA, the CDR3 is TGTGCCAGCAGCCTCAGCTCCTACAATGAGCAGTTCTTC. Translating gives CASSLSSYNEQFF.

V is TRBV7-2 and J is TRBJ1-1; TRBD1 is a possible D gene (6 bases). Between the trimmed V and J ends, which lost 4 bases and 2 bases, there was a span of 11 bases. CDR1 and CDR2 from the germline V gene are SGHTA and FQGNSA. This CDR3 is built from 14 residues. CDR3 loop: CASSWTVTNTEAFF. The CDR3 DNA follows: TGTGCCAGCAGCTGGACAGTTACTAACACTGAAGCTTTCTTT. The full variable domain, its missing parts supplied by reference TRBV7-2 and TRBJ1-1, is GAGVSQSPSNKVTEKGKDVELRCDPISGHTALYWYRQSLGQGLEFLIYFQGNSAPDKSGLPSDRFSAERTGGSVSTLTIQRTQQEDSAVYLCASSWTVTNTEAFFGQGTRLTVV.